This TCR beta chain originates from a study of blood T cell repertoires in COVID-19. Whole-study context: The study drew acute and convalescent COVID-19 samples from the United States, Italy and Spain.

Germline CDR1 and CDR2: SGHRS and YFSETQ. V lost 5 bases, J lost 0 bases, and 15 bases lay in between. The length of the CDR3 is 15 residues. Methods used by the authors: Estimation of nucleated cell counts relied on the amplification of reference gene primers. Here immunoSEQ multiplex PCR was the method, and the copy in TCRdb shows in-frame clones only, minus some. That table gives V, J and clone size, and the DNA gave D and trimming. The sample contains roughly 51,000 clones, about 86% of which appear only once. V is TRBV5-1 and J is TRBJ2-7, with TRBD1 as a possible D gene (6 bases). This TCR was sampled from an elderly woman with acute or convalescent COVID-19. Sample: peripheral blood. CDR3 sequence: CASRDSPSLSYEQYF. In DNA, the CDR3 is TGCGCCAGCAGGGACAGCCCATCCCTCTCCTACGAGCAGTACTTC.